A single sample is the source of the 25 T cell receptor beta chains below, sequenced in a study of blood T cells in healthy people across ages (dated by TCRdb to 2014 to 2015). The library was obtained by 5' RACE. Instrument used: Illumina HiSeq 2500. A second PCR of about 6 to 11 cycles was run with a J-beta primer mix and a sample-barcoded 5' primer. In-frame beta chains were kept once TCRdb had trimmed the public reads at Q25 with fastp and called clones with MiXCR. Rows with a matching CDR3 protein are joined into one entry that keeps the most common DNA and genes. Counted in this sample were approximately 700,000 distinct CDR3 sequences; around 32% of them appeared once. The ten largest clones add up to 15% of the sample. The sequenced material came from blood. These receptors originate from a woman older than 75 in good health. Donor details come from another sample of the same person, matched by shared clones.

This chain uses TRBV5-1 with TRBJ2-1; 11 bases match TRBD1. This CDR3 is built from 14 residues. Per germline, CDR1 SGHRS and CDR2 YFSETQ. Trimming removed 7 bases from V and 9 bases from J; junction bases left unmatched: 9. The CDR3 spells CASVETGTGGEQFF. The CDR3 nucleotides read TGCGCCAGCGTGGAAACCGGGACAGGGGGTGAGCAGTTCTTC.

Regarding this clonotype: It may be a read error: a sequence one base away is much more abundant. The V call is TRBV27, the J call TRBJ2-7; D is tentatively TRBD1 or TRBD2 (5 bases each). V dropped 8 bases and J dropped 12 bases, with 23 bases sitting between them. The CDR3 is made up of 13 amino acids. Germline V lookup: CDR1 MNHEY, CDR2 SMNVEV (reference sequence). CDR3 loop: CASGPGPLVTRYF. The CDR3 nucleotides are TGTGCCAGCGGTCCGGGACCTTTGGTCACCCGGTACTTC.

This clonotype occurred a few times. This may come from a read error, since a much larger clone is one base off. The V and J genes are TRBV5-6 and TRBJ2-7, with 16 bases that match TRBD2. The V gene end was trimmed by 7 bases and the J gene end by 4 bases; junction bases not matched to a gene: 8. The CDR3 length is 16 residues. Germline values: CDR1 SGHDT, CDR2 YYEEEE. CDR3 sequence reads: CASFSSGLAGGYEQYF. The CDR3 region has the DNA TGTGCCAGCTTCTCATCGGGACTAGCGGGGGGGTACGAGCAGTACTTC. The full variable domain, rest sourced from reference TRBV5-6 and TRBJ2-7, is DAGVTQSPTHLIKTRGQQVTLRCSPKSGHDTVSWYQQALGQGPQFIFQYYEEEERQRGNFPDRFSGHQFPNYSSELNVNALLLGDSALYLCASFSSGLAGGYEQYFGPGTRLTVT.

The genes are TRBV29-1 and TRBJ2-5, with D possibly being TRBD1 (6 bases). The V end lost 5 bases, the J end lost 2 bases, and 9 bases lay between the germline ends. The CDR3 is 12 residues long. Germline CDR1 reads SQVTM; CDR2 reads ANQGSEA. The CDR3 DNA reads TGCAGCGTTTTGGGACAACAAGAGACCCAGTACTTC. This encodes CSVLGQQETQYF.

This clonotype showed up just a few times. Since a much larger clone is just one base distant, this may be a read error. The rearrangement links TRBV20-1 to TRBJ2-5; 16 bases are a match to TRBD2. This CDR3 is 14 amino acids long. V shed 3 bases and J 11 bases; nucleotides not matched to a gene: 6. CDR1 and CDR2 from the germline V gene are DFQATT and SNEGSKA (reference sequence). The CDR3 DNA reads TGCAGTGCTAGGATGCCGGGACTAGCGGGGGGGCAGTACTTC. Translated, it gives CSARMPGLAGGQYF.

This clonotype was recorded at least ten times. A read error may be the cause here, since a much bigger clone is one base away. This chain uses TRBV15 with TRBJ2-6; TRBD1 is a possible D gene (5 bases). In germline, CDR1 is LNHNV, CDR2 YYDKDF (reference sequence). This CDR3 contains 16 residues. This CDR3 is CATSRARVSGANVRTF. CDR3 sequence (DNA): TGTGCCACCAGCAGAGCAAGAGTTTCTGGGGCCAACGTCCGGACTTTC.

With respect to this clonotype: This may stem from a read error, because a much larger clone lies one nucleotide away. The chain carries TRBV4-2 and TRBJ2-1, with TRBD2 identical over 12 bases. The better agreement between TRBJ2-7 and the DNA end casts doubt on the J call. The CDR3 has 17 amino acids. Germline CDR1 is LGHNA and CDR2 is YNFKEQ. CDR3 region: CASSRTSGAGSYNEQYF. The DNA of the CDR3 is TGTGCCAGCAGCCGGACTAGCGGGGCCGGCTCCTACAATGAGCAGTACTTC.

This clonotype was counted many times. V usage is TRBV29-1 and J usage is TRBJ1-5; D may be TRBD1 (5 bases). Germline lookup yields CDR1 SQVTM and CDR2 ANQGSEA. V was clipped by 2 bases and J by 7 bases, with 12 bases between them. CDR3 length equals 13 residues. For the CDR3, the DNA is TGCAGCGTTGAACTGGGCCCAGGGCAGCCCCAGCATTTT. Translating it yields CSVELGPGQPQHF.

This clonotype was counted at least ten times. The genes are TRBV7-2 and TRBJ2-3; D is uncertain. Looked up from germline, CDR1 is SGHTA and CDR2 is FQGNSA. The CDR3 contains 11 residues. Trimming cost V 5 bases and J 6 bases, with 6 bases left between them. CDR3 protein: CASSPMDTQYF. The CDR3, as DNA: TGTGCCAGCAGCCCTATGGATACGCAGTATTTT.

J is TRBJ1-6 and V is TRBV7-9, with D unresolved. This CDR3 spans 13 amino acids. The germline CDR1 and CDR2 sequences are SEHNR and FQNEAQ (reference sequence). Trimming stripped 3 bases from V and 6 bases from J, with 6 bases between. The CDR3 DNA follows: TGTGCCAGCAGCTTTAACACTAATTCACCCCTCCACTTT. Its translation is CASSFNTNSPLHF.

The rearrangement uses TRBV9 and TRBJ1-1, with 10 bases that match TRBD1. V dropped 8 bases and J dropped 0; count of bases not matched to a gene: 10. The CDR3 is 16 residues long. Germline CDR1 reads SGDLS; CDR2 reads YYNGEE. The CDR3 DNA sequence: TGTGCCAGGAGGGGACAGGGGTCCCCAATGAACACTGAAGCTTTCTTT. This gives the protein CARRGQGSPMNTEAFF.

This clonotype turned up a few times. A much larger clone is a single base away; this may be a read error. The V call is TRBV5-6, the J call TRBJ2-5; D is uncertain. V gave up 2 bases and J gave up 11 bases, with 16 bases separating them. CDR1 is SGHDT, CDR2 YYEEEE, per germline. The CDR3 length is 13 residues. CDR3 sequence (DNA): TGTGCCAGCAGCTTTCGGGTTTACAATGAGCAGTACTTC. Encoded protein: CASSFRVYNEQYF.

This clonotype has ten or more counts. The chain employs TRBV4-2 and TRBJ2-1; tentative D call: TRBD2 (5 bases). The CDR3 is 16 amino acids. V dropped 1 base and J dropped 1 base, with 11 bases sitting between them. Germline-derived CDR1 and CDR2 are LGHNA and YNFKEQ. DNA for the CDR3: TGTGCCAGCAGCCAAGTTGGAGGAGAATCCTACAATGAGCAGTTCTTC. Its translation is CASSQVGGESYNEQFF.

The gene calls are TRBV20-1 and TRBJ2-4, with D perhaps TRBD1 or TRBD2 (6 bases each). Trimming took off 3 bases at V and 0 bases at J, with 24 bases between the two ends. Germline V gene data show CDR1 as DFQATT and CDR2 as SNEGSKA (reference sequence). The CDR3 totals 19 residues. CDR3 residues: CSARSPGAVGTLAKNIQYF. The CDR3 coding sequence is TGCAGTGCTAGGTCCCCGGGGGCGGTCGGTACCCTAGCCAAAAACATTCAGTACTTC.

The chain has TRBV6-5 and TRBJ1-4; perhaps TRBD1 as D (5 bases). Trimming cost V 4 bases and J 3 bases, with 9 bases left between them. Germline CDR1 MNHEY, CDR2 SVGAGI. The CDR3 loop spans 14 amino acids. Here the CDR3 reads CASSSTASNEKLFF. The DNA for the CDR3 is TGTGCCAGCAGTTCGACAGCATCTAATGAAAAACTGTTTTTT.

This clonotype was counted many times. This sequence joins TRBV4-3 and TRBJ2-3; perhaps TRBD1 as D (5 bases). Germline loops: CDR1 LGHNA, CDR2 YSLEER. CDR3 length equals 15 residues. The V gene lost 0 bases and the J gene lost 2 bases, with 9 bases spanning the gap. The DNA for the CDR3 is TGCGCCAGCAGCCAAGAATACAGGTTCACAGATACGCAGTATTTT. Translated, it gives CASSQEYRFTDTQYF.

This sequence joins TRBV7-6 and TRBJ2-7; 7 positions agree with TRBD1. Germline V gene lookup returns CDR1 SGHVS and CDR2 FNYEAQ. This CDR3 has 14 amino acids. The J segment lost 5 bases and the V segment lost 6 bases, leaving 10 bases of the junction unmatched. CDR3 sequence (DNA): TGTGCCAGCAGTTCCCGGGCCCAGGGGGACGAGCAGTACTTC. The encoded protein is CASSSRAQGDEQYF.

This clonotype was counted ten times or more. The chain combines TRBV7-3 with TRBJ2-3; TRBD2 might be the D (5 bases). Deletions cut 5 bases from V and 5 bases from J, with 11 bases between. Germline V gene lookup returns CDR1 SGHTA and CDR2 FQGTGA. The CDR3 runs to 13 residues. The DNA of the CDR3 is TGTGCCAGCAGCCCCCCGGGAAAAGATACGCAGTATTTT. This translates into CASSPPGKDTQYF. The entire variable domain, with the rest obtained from reference TRBV7-3 and TRBJ2-3, is as follows: GAGVSQTPSNKVTEKGKYVELRCDPISGHTALYWYRQSLGQGPEFLIYFQGTGAADDSGLPNDRFFAVRPEGSVSTLKIQRTERGDSAVYLCASSPPGKDTQYFGPGTRLTVL.

On this clonotype: A much larger clone lies one base from this, so it may be a read error. The rearrangement links TRBV2 to TRBJ2-6, with D uncertain. CDR1 and CDR2 (germline): SNHLY, FYNNEI. The CDR3 has 14 residues. CDR3 bases: TGTGCCGGCAGTGTGGAGTCTGGGGCCAACGTCCTGACTTTC. Translation gives CAGSVESGANVLTF.

This clonotype has a count of ten or more. The chain combines TRBV5-1 with TRBJ2-5; D ambiguous. Germline CDR1 is SGHRS and CDR2 is YFSETQ. The CDR3 length is 14 residues. V lost 4 bases and J lost 1, with 11 bases in between. This CDR3 reads CASSLGRAQETQYF. In DNA form, the CDR3 reads TGCGCCAGCAGCCTTGGCCGGGCCCAAGAGACCCAGTACTTC.

The chain joins TRBV13 to TRBJ2-3; 12 positions agree with TRBD2. V dropped 2 bases and J dropped 4; count of bases not matched to a gene: 19. This CDR3 comprises 21 residues. Germline CDR1 PRHDT, CDR2 FYEKMQ (reference sequence). This chain's CDR3 is CASSLSLLLAGGPLSADTQYF. The CDR3 nucleotides are TGTGCCAGCAGCTTATCGCTCCTTCTAGCGGGAGGGCCATTGTCGGCAGATACGCAGTATTTT.

In regard to this clonotype: One end of the junction does not line up with germline, which may come from a read error. The rearrangement links TRBV2 to TRBJ1-5; 9 bases map to TRBD1. The CDR3 is 15 amino acids. The V gene's germline CDR1 is SNHLY and CDR2 FYNNEI. CDR3: CACRTGTGLVGPQHF. The DNA of the CDR3 is TGTGCCTGCAGAACCGGGACAGGGCTTGTCGGGCCCCAGCATTTT.

The V gene is TRBV20-1, the J gene TRBJ2-3; 7 bases map to TRBD1. V lost 8 bases and J lost 0; bases outside the gene matches: 8. This CDR3 contains 14 residues. Germline CDR1 DFQATT, CDR2 SNEGSKA (reference sequence). CDR3 region: CSTTQDRSTDTQYF. The CDR3 DNA follows: TGCAGTACTACCCAGGACAGGAGCACAGATACGCAGTATTTT.

This clonotype was seen repeatedly, ten times or more. The chain is built from TRBV7-9 and TRBJ1-6; a possible D gene is TRBD1 (5 bases). Germline lookup yields CDR1 SEHNR and CDR2 FQNEAQ (reference sequence). V was pared by 1 base and J by 5 bases, with 9 bases between. The CDR3 contains 15 residues. CDR3 region: CASSLGGFDNSPLHF. The CDR3 DNA is TGTGCCAGCAGCTTAGGGGGGTTCGATAATTCACCCCTCCACTTT.

This clonotype was recorded many times. This chain joins TRBV20-1 and TRBJ2-1; maybe TRBD2 (7 bases). CDR1 is DFQATT and CDR2 is SNEGSKA in the germline V gene (reference sequence). V shed 5 bases and J shed 4 bases, with 15 bases lying between them. CDR3 length equals 14 residues. This CDR3 reads CSADGGLGYNEQFF. The DNA of the CDR3 is TGCAGTGCTGACGGGGGGCTCGGTTACAATGAGCAGTTCTTC.